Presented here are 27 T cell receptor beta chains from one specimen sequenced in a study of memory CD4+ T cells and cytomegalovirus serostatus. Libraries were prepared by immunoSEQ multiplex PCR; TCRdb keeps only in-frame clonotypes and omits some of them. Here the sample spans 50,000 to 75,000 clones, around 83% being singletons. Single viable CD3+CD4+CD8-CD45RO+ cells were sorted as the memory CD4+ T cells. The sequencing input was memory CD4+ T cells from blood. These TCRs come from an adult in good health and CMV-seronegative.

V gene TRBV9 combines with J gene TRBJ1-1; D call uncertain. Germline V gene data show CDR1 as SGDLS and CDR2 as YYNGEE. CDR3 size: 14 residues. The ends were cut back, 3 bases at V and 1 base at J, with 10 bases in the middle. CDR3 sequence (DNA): TGTGCCAGCAGCGCCCAGGCTTCGAACACTGAAGCTTTCTTT. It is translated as CASSAQASNTEAFF.

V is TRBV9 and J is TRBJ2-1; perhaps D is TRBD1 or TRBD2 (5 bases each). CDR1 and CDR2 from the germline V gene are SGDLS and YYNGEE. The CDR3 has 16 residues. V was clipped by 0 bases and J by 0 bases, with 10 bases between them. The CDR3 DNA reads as TGTGCCAGCAGCGTAGTGGGGGTCGGCTCCTACAATGAGCAGTTCTTC. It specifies CASSVVGVGSYNEQFF.

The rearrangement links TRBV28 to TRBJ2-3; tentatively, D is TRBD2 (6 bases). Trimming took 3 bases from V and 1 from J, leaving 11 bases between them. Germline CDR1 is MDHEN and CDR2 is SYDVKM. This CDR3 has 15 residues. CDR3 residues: CASSLPTGGTDTQYF. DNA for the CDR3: TGTGCCAGCAGTTTGCCAACGGGGGGCACAGATACGCAGTATTTT.

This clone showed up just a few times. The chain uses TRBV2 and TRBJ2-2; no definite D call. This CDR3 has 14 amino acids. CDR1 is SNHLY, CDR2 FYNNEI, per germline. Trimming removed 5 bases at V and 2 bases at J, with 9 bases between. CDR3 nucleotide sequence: TGTGCCAGCAGTCCTTTGAAAAACACCGGGGAGCTGTTTTTT. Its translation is CASSPLKNTGELFF. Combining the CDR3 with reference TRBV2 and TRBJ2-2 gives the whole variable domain EPEVTQTPSHQVTQMGQEVILRCVPISNHLYFYWYRQILGQKVEFLVSFYNNEISEKSEIFDDQFSVERPDGSNFTLKIRSTKLEDSAMYFCASSPLKNTGELFFGEGSRLTVL.

In DNA form, the CDR3 reads TGTGCCAGCAGACCACGTAGCGGGGGCACTAGCACAGATACGCAGTATTTT. Protein sequence: CASRPRSGGTSTDTQYF. The chain combines TRBV7-9 with TRBJ2-3, with 9 bases aligning to TRBD2. V trimming: 6 bases; J trimming: 0 bases; junction bases outside the gene matches: 10. Germline V gene data show CDR1 as SEHNR and CDR2 as FQNEAQ (reference sequence). The CDR3 contains 17 residues.

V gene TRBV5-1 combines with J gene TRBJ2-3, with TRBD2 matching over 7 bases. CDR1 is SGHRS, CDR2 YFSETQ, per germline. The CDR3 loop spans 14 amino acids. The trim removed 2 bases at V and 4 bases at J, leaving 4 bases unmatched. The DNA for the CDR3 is TGCGCCAGCAGCTTCCAGCGGGGCTCAGATACGCAGTATTTT. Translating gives CASSFQRGSDTQYF.

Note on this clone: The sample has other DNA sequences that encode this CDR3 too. The CDR3 is CASRTVNTEAFF. The CDR3 nucleotides read TGTGCCAGCAGAACAGTGAACACTGAAGCTTTCTTT. This sequence joins TRBV6-1 and TRBJ1-1; unclear D gene. This CDR3 region has 12 residues. The germline V gene encodes CDR1 MNHNS and CDR2 SASEGT. V gave up 6 bases and J gave up 0 bases, with 5 bases separating them.

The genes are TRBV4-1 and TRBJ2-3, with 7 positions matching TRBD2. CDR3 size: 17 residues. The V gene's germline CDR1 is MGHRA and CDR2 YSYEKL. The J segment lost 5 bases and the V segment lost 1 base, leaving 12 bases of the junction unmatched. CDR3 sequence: CASSQGAQRGRGDTQYF. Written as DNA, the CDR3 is TGCGCCAGCAGCCAAGGGGCCCAGCGGGGTAGGGGAGATACGCAGTATTTT.

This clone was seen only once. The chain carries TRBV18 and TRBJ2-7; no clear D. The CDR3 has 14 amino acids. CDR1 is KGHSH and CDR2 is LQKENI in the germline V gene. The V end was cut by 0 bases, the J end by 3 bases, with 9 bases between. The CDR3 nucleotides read TGTGCCAGCTCACCACCAGGCCAGAACTACGAGCAGTACTTC. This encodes CASSPPGQNYEQYF.

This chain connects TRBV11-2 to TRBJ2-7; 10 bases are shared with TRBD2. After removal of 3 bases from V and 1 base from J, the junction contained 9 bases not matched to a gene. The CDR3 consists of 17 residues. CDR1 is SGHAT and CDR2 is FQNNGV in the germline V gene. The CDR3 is CASSFALAGRLSYEQYF. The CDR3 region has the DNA TGTGCCAGCAGCTTTGCACTAGCGGGGAGGCTGTCCTACGAGCAGTACTTC.

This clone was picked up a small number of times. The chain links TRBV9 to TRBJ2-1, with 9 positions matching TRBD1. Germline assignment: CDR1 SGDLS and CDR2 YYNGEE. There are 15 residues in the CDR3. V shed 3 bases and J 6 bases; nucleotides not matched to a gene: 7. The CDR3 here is CASSGQDRGGNEQFF. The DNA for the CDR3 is TGTGCCAGCAGCGGACAAGACAGGGGGGGCAATGAGCAGTTCTTC.

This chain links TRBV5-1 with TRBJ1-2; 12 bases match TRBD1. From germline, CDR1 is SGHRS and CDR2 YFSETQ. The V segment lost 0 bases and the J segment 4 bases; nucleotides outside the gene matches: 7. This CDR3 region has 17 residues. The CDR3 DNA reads TGCGCCAGCAGCTTGGGGGGACAGGGGGCGATCCCCTATGGCTACACCTTC. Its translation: CASSLGGQGAIPYGYTF. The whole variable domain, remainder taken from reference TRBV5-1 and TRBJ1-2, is KAGVTQTPRYLIKTRGQQVTLSCSPISGHRSVSWYQQTPGQGLQFLFEYFSETQRNKGNFPGRFSGRQFSNSRSEMNVSTLELGDSALYLCASSLGGQGAIPYGYTFGSGTRLTVV.

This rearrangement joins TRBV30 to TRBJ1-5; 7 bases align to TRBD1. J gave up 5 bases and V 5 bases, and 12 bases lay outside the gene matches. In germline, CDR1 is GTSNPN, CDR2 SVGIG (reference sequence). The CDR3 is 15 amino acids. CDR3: CAWSLRGQRYQPQHF. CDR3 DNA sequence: TGTGCCTGGTCTCTTAGGGGACAGCGATATCAGCCCCAGCATTTT.

The CDR3 loop is CASSLGSGTVYGYTF. DNA of the CDR3: TGTGCCAGCAGCCTGGGGTCCGGGACGGTCTATGGCTACACCTTC. V usage is TRBV7-3 and J usage is TRBJ1-2; D is possibly TRBD1 (5 bases). Germline V gene data show CDR1 as SGHTA and CDR2 as FQGTGA. The CDR3 spans 15 residues. Trimming removed 5 bases from V and 4 bases from J, with 17 bases in between.

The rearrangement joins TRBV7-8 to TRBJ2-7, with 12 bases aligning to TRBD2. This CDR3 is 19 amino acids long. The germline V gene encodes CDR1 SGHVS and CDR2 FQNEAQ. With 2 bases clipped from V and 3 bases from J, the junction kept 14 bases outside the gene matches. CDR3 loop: CASSLKLRTSGTNRYEQYF. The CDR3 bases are TGTGCCAGCAGCTTAAAACTCCGGACTAGCGGGACCAACCGCTACGAGCAGTACTTC.

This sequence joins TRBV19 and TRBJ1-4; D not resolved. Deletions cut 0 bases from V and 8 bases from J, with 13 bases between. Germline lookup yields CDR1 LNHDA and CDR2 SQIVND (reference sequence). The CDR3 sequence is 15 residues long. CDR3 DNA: TGTGCCAGTAGTATAGATGAAACAGCTGTCGAAAAACTGTTTTTT. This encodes CASSIDETAVEKLFF.

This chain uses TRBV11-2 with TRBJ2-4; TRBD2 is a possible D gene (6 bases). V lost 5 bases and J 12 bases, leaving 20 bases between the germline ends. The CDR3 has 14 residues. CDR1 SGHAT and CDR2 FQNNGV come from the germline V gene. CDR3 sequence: CASSHRDLGVAQYF. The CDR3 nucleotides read TGTGCCAGCAGCCATCGGGACTTAGGGGTGGCTCAGTACTTC. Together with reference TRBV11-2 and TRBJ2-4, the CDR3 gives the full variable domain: EAGVAQSPRYKIIEKRQSVAFWCNPISGHATLYWYQQILGQGPKLLIQFQNNGVVDDSQLPKDRFSAERLKGVDSTLKIQPAKLEDSAVYLCASSHRDLGVAQYFGAGTRLSVL.

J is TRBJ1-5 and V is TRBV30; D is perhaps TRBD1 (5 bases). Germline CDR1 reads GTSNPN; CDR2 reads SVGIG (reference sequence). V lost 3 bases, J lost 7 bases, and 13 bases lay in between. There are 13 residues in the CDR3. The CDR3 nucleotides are TGTGCCTGGAGCGGCGGGGGGTGGCAGCCCCAGCATTTT. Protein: CAWSGGGWQPQHF.

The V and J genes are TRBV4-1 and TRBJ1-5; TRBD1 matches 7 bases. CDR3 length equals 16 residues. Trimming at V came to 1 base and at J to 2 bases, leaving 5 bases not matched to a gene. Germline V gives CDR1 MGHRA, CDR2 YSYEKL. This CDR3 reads CASSQVGTGGNQPQHF. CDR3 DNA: TGCGCCAGCAGCCAAGTCGGTACAGGGGGCAATCAGCCCCAGCATTTT.

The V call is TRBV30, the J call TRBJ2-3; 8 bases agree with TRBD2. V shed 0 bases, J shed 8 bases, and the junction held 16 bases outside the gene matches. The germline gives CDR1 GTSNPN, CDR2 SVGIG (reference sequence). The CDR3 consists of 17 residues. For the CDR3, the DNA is TGTGCCTGGAGTGTACGGTCTAGCGGGCCAACGAGGGGTACGCAGTATTTT. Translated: CAWSVRSSGPTRGTQYF.

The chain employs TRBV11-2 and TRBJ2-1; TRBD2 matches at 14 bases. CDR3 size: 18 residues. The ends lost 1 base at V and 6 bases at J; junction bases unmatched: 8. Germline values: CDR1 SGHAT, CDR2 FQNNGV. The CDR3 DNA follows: TGTGCCAGCAGCTTAGGGACTAGCGGGAGGAGAGTTGGCAATGAGCAGTTCTTC. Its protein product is CASSLGTSGRRVGNEQFF.

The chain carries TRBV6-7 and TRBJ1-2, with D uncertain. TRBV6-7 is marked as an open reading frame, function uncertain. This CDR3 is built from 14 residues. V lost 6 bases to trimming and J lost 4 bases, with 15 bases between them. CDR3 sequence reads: CASSRTPGAYGYTF. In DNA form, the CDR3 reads TGTGCCAGCAGCCGTACTCCGGGTGCCTATGGCTACACCTTC.

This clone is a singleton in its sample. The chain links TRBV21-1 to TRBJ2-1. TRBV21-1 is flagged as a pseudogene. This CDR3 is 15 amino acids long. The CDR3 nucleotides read TGTGCCAGCAGCAAGGCCCCCGAGGCAGGCAATGAGCAGTTCTTC. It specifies CASSKAPEAGNEQFF.

This chain's CDR3 is CASSDPSQGGAIVETQYF. Here the CDR3 DNA reads TGTGCCAGCAGTGATCCTTCCCAGGGGGGGGCTATCGTGGAGACCCAGTACTTC. This sequence joins TRBV25-1 and TRBJ2-5, with D tentatively TRBD1 or TRBD2 (7 bases each). CDR1 is MGHDK, CDR2 SYGVNS, per germline. The CDR3 covers 18 residues. Trimming took off 3 bases at V and 5 bases at J, with 25 bases between the two ends.

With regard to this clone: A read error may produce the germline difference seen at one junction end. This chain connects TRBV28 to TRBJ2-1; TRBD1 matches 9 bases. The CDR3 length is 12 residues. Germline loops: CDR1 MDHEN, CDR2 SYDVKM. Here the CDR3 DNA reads TGTGCCAGCAGTTCCCCGGGACAGGGCCTGGTCTTC. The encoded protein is CASSSPGQGLVF.

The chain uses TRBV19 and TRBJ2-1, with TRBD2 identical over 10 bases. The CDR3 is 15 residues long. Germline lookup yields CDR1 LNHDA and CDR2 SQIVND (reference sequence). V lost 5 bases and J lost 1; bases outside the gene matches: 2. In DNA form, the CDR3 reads TGTGCCAGTAGTGTTAGCGGGAGGTCCTACAATGAGCAGTTCTTC. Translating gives CASSVSGRSYNEQFF.

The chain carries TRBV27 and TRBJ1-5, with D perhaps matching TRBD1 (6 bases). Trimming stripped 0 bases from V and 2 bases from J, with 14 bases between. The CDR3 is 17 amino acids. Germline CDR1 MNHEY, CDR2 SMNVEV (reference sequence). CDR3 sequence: CASSLSSAGVGNQPQHF. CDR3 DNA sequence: TGTGCCAGCAGTTTATCGTCGGCAGGGGTTGGCAATCAGCCCCAGCATTTT.